The present T cell receptor (beta chain) was sequenced within a study of cytomegalovirus exposure and HLA in healthy donors. The PCR made use of 60 Vbeta and 13 Jbeta primers. Methods used by the authors: In a later analysis, 70 million to 80 million unique TCR beta chains included roughly 11 million shared by two or more donors. TCRdb's table, derived via immunoSEQ multiplex PCR, lists solely in-frame clones and lacks some. D and trimming come from the DNA, and the V and J calls and clone size come from that table. Altogether 150,000 to 200,000 clones are present, around 72% being singletons, with the ten largest covering roughly 1.5%. This clone was counted a few times. The antigen remains undetermined. Study outcomes and limitations: TCR sequences were mostly rare, though some public TCRs occurred in many donors. Researchers reported from a later analysis that most CMV-associated TCR beta chains appeared HLA-restricted.

The source material was PBMCs. This receptor was obtained from a man over 45 in good health and CMV-seronegative.

CDR3 protein: CASSPGGTGTYEQYF. The CDR3, as DNA: TGTGCCAGCAGCCCGGGCGGTACAGGGACCTACGAGCAGTACTTC. The chain joins TRBV9 to TRBJ2-7, with a tentative D call TRBD1 (6 bases). CDR3 length equals 15 residues. V was cut by 4 bases and J by 2 bases, with 16 bases left in between. Germline V lookup: CDR1 SGDLS, CDR2 YYNGEE.